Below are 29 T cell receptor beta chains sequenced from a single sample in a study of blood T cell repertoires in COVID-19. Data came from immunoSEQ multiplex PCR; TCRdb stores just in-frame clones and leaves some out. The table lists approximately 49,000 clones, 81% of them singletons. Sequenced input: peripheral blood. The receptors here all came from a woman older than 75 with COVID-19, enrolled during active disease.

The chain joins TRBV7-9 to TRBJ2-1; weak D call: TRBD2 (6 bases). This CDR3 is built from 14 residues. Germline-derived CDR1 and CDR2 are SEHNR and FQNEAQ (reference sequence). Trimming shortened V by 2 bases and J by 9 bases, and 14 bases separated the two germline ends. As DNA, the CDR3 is TGTGCCAGCAGCTTAACGGGAGTAGGTGGTGAGCAGTTCTTC. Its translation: CASSLTGVGGEQFF.

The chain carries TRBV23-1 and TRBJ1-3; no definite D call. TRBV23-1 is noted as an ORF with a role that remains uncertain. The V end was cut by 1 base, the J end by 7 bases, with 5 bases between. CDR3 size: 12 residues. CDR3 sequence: CASSQFRNTIYF. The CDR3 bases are TGCGCCAGCAGTCAATTTCGTAACACCATATATTTT.

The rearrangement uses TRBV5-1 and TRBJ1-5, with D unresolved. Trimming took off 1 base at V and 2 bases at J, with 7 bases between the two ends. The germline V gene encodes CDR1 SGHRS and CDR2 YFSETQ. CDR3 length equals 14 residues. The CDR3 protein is CASSLSGGNQPQHF. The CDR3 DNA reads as TGCGCCAGCAGCTTGTCAGGCGGCAATCAGCCCCAGCATTTT.

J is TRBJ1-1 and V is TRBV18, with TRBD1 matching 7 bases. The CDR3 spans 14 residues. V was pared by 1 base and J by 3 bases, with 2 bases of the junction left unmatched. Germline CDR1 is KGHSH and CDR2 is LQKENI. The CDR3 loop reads CASSPQGADTEAFF. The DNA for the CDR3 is TGTGCCAGCTCACCACAGGGGGCGGACACTGAAGCTTTCTTT.

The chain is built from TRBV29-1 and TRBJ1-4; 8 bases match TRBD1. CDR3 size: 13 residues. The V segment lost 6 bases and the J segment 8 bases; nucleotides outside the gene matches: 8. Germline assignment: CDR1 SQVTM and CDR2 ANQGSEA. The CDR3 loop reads CSVQGAVREKLFF. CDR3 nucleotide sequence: TGCAGCGTCCAGGGGGCGGTTCGAGAAAAACTGTTTTTT.

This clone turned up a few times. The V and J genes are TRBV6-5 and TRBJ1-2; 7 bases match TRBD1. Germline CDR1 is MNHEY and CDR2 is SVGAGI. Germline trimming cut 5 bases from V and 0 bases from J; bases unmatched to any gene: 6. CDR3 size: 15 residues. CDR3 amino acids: CASSNPGQTNYGYTF. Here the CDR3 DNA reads TGTGCCAGCAGTAACCCGGGACAGACTAACTATGGCTACACCTTC.

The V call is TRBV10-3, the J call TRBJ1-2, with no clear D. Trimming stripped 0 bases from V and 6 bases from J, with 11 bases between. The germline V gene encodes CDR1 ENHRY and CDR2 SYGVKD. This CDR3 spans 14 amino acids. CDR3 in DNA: TGTGCCATCAGTGAGTCCTCCGGTTCCGATGGCTACACCTTC. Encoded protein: CAISESSGSDGYTF.

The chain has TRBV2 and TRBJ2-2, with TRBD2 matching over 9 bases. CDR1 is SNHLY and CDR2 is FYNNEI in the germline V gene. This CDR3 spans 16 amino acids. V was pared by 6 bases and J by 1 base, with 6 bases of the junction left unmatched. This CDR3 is CASRRPTSGNTGELFF. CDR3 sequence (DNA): TGTGCCAGCAGGAGACCGACTAGCGGGAACACCGGGGAGCTGTTTTTT.

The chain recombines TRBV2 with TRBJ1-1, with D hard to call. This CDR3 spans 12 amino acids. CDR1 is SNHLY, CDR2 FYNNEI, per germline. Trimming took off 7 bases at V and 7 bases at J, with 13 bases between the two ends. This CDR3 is CASNPTGIEAFF. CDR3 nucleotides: TGTGCCAGCAACCCCACCGGGATTGAAGCTTTCTTT.

This chain's CDR3 is CASSPDRGSNQPQHF. The CDR3, as DNA: TGTGCCAGCAGTCCCGACAGGGGTAGCAATCAGCCCCAGCATTTT. The chain is built from TRBV6-5 and TRBJ1-5; 8 bases map to TRBD1. From germline, CDR1 is MNHEY and CDR2 SVGAGI. This CDR3 region has 15 residues. The trim removed 5 bases at V and 0 bases at J, leaving 3 bases unmatched.

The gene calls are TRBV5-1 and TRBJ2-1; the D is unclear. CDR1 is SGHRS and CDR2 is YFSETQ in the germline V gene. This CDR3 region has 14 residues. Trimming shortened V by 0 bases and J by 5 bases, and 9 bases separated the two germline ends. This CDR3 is CASSLAVRNNEQFF. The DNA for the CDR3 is TGCGCCAGCAGCTTGGCCGTCAGGAACAATGAGCAGTTCTTC.

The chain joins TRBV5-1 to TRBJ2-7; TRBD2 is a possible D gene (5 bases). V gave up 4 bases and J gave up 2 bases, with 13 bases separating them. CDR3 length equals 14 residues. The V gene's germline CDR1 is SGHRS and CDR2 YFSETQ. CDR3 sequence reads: CASSPLGPAYEQYF. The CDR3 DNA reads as TGCGCCAGCAGCCCACTAGGGCCAGCCTACGAGCAGTACTTC.

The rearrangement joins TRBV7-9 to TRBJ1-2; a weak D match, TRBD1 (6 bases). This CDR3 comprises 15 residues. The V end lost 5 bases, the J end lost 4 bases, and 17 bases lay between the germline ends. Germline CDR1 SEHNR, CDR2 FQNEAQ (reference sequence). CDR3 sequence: CASSPDGGPPYGYTF. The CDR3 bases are TGTGCCAGCAGCCCGGACGGGGGGCCGCCCTATGGCTACACCTTC.

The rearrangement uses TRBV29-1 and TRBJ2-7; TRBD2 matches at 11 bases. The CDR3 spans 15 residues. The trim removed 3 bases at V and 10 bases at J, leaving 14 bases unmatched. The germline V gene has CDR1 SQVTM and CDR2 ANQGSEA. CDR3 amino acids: CSVEGRLAGKYVQYF. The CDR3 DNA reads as TGCAGCGTTGAGGGGAGACTAGCGGGAAAGTACGTACAGTACTTC.

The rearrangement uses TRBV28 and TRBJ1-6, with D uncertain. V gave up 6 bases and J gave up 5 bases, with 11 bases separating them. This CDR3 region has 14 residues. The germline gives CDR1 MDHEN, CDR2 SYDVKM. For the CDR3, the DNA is TGTGCCAGCAGCTTTCACGGTAATAATTCACCCCTCCACTTT. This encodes CASSFHGNNSPLHF.

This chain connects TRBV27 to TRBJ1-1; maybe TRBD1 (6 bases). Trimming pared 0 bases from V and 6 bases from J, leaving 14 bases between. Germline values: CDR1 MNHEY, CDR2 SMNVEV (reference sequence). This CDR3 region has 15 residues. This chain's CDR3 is CASSLSPAGVAEAFF. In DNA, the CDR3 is TGTGCCAGCAGTTTATCCCCTGCAGGGGTGGCTGAAGCTTTCTTT.

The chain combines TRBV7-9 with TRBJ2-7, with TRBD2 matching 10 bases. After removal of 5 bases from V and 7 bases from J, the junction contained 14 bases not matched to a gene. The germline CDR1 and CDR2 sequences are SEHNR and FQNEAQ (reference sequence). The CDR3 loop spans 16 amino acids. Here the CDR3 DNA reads TGTGCCAGCAGCCCCCAGGGAGCTAGCGGGAGTTTTGAGCAGTACTTC. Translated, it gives CASSPQGASGSFEQYF.

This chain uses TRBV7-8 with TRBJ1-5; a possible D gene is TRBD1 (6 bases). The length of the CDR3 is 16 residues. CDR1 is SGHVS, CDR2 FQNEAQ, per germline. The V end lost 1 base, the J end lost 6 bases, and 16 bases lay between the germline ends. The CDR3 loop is CASSLEMGAIGQPQHF. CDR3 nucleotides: TGTGCCAGCAGCTTAGAGATGGGGGCCATTGGTCAGCCCCAGCATTTT.

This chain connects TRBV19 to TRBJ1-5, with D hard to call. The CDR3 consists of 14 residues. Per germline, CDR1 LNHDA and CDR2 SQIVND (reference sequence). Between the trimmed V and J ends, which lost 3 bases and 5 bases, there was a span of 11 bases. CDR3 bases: TGTGCCAGTAGTATCGGGGAGTCTCATCAGCCCCAGCATTTT. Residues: CASSIGESHQPQHF.

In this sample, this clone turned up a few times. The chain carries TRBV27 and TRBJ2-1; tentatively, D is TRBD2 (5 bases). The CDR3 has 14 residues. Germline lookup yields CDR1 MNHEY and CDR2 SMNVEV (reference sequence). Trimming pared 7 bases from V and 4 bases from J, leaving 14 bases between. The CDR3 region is CASKGAVRYNEQFF. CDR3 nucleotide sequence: TGTGCCAGCAAAGGAGCGGTCCGGTACAATGAGCAGTTCTTC.

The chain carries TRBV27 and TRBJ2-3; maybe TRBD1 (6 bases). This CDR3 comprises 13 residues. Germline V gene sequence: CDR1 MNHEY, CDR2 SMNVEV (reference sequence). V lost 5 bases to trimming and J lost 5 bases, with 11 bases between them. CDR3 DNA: TGTGCCAGCAGTAGAGGACAGTTAGATACGCAGTATTTT. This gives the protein CASSRGQLDTQYF.

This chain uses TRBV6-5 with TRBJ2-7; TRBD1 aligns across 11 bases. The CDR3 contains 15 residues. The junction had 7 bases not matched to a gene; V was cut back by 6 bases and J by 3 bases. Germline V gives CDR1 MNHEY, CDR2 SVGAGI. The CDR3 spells CASRDRGRSRYEQYF. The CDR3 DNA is TGTGCCAGCAGGGACAGGGGGCGTAGCCGCTACGAGCAGTACTTC.

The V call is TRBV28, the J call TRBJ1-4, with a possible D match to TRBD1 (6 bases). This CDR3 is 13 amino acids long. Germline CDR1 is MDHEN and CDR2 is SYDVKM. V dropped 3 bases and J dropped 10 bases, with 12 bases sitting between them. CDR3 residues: CASSFGGRAKLFF. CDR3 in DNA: TGTGCCAGCAGTTTCGGGGGGCGGGCAAAACTGTTTTTT.

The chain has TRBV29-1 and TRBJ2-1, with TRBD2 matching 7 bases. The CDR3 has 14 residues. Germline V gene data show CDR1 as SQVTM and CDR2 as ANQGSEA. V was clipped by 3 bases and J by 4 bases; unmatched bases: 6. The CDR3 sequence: CSVDGRERYNEQFF. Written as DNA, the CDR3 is TGCAGCGTTGATGGGCGGGAGAGATACAATGAGCAGTTCTTC.

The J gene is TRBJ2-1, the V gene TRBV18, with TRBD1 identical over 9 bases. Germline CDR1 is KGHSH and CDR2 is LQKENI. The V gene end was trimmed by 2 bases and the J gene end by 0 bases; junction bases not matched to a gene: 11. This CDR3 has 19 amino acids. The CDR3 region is CASSPRTGAGSRSYNEQFF. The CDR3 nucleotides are TGTGCCAGCTCACCAAGGACAGGGGCGGGTTCTCGCTCCTACAATGAGCAGTTCTTC.

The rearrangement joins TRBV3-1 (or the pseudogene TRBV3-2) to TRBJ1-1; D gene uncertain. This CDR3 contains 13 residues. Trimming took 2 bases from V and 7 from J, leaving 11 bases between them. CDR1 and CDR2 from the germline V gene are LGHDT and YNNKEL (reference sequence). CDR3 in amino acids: CASSQIHSSEAFF. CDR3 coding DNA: TGTGCCAGCAGCCAAATACACAGCAGTGAAGCTTTCTTT.

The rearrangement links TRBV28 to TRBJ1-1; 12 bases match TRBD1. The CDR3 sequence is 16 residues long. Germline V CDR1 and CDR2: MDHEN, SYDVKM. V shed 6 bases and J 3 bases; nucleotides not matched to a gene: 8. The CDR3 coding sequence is TGTGCCAGCAGCCAAATCGGGACAGGGGGCTACACTGAAGCTTTCTTT. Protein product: CASSQIGTGGYTEAFF.

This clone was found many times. The CDR3 protein is CASSIKGLAGKNEQFF. In DNA form, the CDR3 reads TGTGCCAGTAGTATAAAGGGTCTAGCCGGCAAGAATGAGCAGTTCTTC. The chain has TRBV19 and TRBJ2-1; D possibly corresponds to TRBD2 (5 bases). V gave up 2 bases and J gave up 7 bases, with 18 bases separating them. CDR1 is LNHDA, CDR2 SQIVND, per germline (reference sequence). The CDR3 loop spans 16 amino acids.

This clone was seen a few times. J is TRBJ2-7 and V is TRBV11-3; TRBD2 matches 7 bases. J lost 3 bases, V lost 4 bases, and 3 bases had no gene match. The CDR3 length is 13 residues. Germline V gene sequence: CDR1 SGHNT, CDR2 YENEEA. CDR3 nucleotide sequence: TGTGCCAGCAGCTCCGGACTAGGCTACGAGCAGTACTTC. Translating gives CASSSGLGYEQYF.